This T cell receptor beta chain was retrieved from a study of blood T cell repertoires in COVID-19. Study overall: PBMCs, B-cell-depleted T cells, or T cells provided the cDNA or gDNA that made up the material.

The CDR3 runs to 14 residues. Germline CDR1 reads SGHTA; CDR2 reads FQGNSA. Trimming cost V 3 bases and J 4 bases; bases outside gene matches: 2. In the original workflow: From reference gene primer amplification, estimates of nucleated cell counts were derived. Profiling relied on immunoSEQ multiplex PCR, and the TCRdb table lists in-frame clones only, not all of them. The V and J calls and clone size come from that table; D and trimming were worked out from the DNA. Here the sample spans 80,000 to 100,000 clones, approximately 84% being singletons. The source material was peripheral blood. The chain couples TRBV7-2 to TRBJ1-2, with 10 bases identical to TRBD1. This receptor was taken from a man in his sixties with acute or convalescent COVID-19. The CDR3 spells CASSLRDRGYGYTF. The CDR3 DNA sequence: TGTGCCAGCAGCTTGAGGGACAGGGGCTATGGCTACACCTTC.